Listed below are T cell receptor beta chains from one sample, sequenced in a study of cytomegalovirus exposure and HLA in healthy donors. TCRdb keeps only in-frame clones here, not all; method: immunoSEQ multiplex PCR. The sample includes fewer than 200,000 clones, 86% of them seen just once. The sample consisted of PBMCs. The receptor set was obtained from a man aged 25 to 45 in good health and CMV-seropositive. Both conserved end residues are trimmed from each CDR3. Fields, in order: V gene, J gene, CDR3 protein.

v_call: TRBV11-3; j_call: TRBJ2-5; cdr3_aa: ASSSGARGQETQY
v_call: TRBV4-1; j_call: TRBJ2-7; cdr3_aa: ASSRQGAPGGSDEQY
v_call: TRBV7-6; j_call: TRBJ2-1; cdr3_aa: ASSLIGRPITSGGVSNEQF
v_call: TRBV7-6; j_call: TRBJ2-3; cdr3_aa: ASSLGHSGGTDTQY
v_call: TRBV5-1; j_call: TRBJ1-3; cdr3_aa: ASSQTVSGNTIY
v_call: TRBV29-1; j_call: TRBJ2-1; cdr3_aa: SVVRGGSRPNEQF
v_call: TRBV28; j_call: TRBJ2-7; cdr3_aa: ASSRTVPPD
v_call: TRBV7-9; j_call: TRBJ2-7; cdr3_aa: ASSPRLAGYEQY
v_call: TRBV27; j_call: TRBJ1-6; cdr3_aa: ASSLSIQGYSPLH
v_call: TRBV7-3; j_call: TRBJ1-6; cdr3_aa: ASSLTGQGGEPLH
v_call: TRBV6-1; j_call: TRBJ1-1; cdr3_aa: ASSLEQGRTEAF
v_call: TRBV2; j_call: TRBJ1-1; cdr3_aa: ASRDLDRVGTEAF
v_call: TRBV15; j_call: TRBJ1-5; cdr3_aa: ATSRDGGTRVRGPQH
v_call: TRBV5-1; j_call: TRBJ1-1; cdr3_aa: ASSLVPPAAEAF
v_call: TRBV2; j_call: TRBJ1-5; cdr3_aa: ASSQEGPLSNQPQH
v_call: TRBV28; j_call: TRBJ2-7; cdr3_aa: ASSSPGGSGRSYEQY
v_call: TRBV5-4; j_call: TRBJ1-5; cdr3_aa: ASSVNRGPQH
v_call: TRBV19; j_call: TRBJ1-2; cdr3_aa: ASSTHRVGYGYT
v_call: TRBV10-2; j_call: TRBJ1-1; cdr3_aa: ASDPTGGTEAF
v_call: TRBV18; j_call: TRBJ1-5; cdr3_aa: ASSPGRGDQPQH
v_call: TRBV27; j_call: TRBJ2-6; cdr3_aa: ASSSPTGPFSGANVLT
v_call: TRBV5-4; j_call: TRBJ2-7; cdr3_aa: ASSLGQSYEQY
v_call: TRBV28; j_call: TRBJ1-5; cdr3_aa: ASSTGDQPQH
v_call: TRBV18; j_call: TRBJ1-2; cdr3_aa: ASSLEDFGYT
v_call: TRBV6-9; j_call: TRBJ2-1; cdr3_aa: ASSLAYQASNEQF
v_call: TRBV7-2; j_call: TRBJ1-6; cdr3_aa: ASSSTGGGNSPLH
v_call: TRBV7-3; j_call: TRBJ1-5; cdr3_aa: ASSSGTGGQPQH
v_call: TRBV5-6; j_call: TRBJ1-2; cdr3_aa: ASSLALGARGYT
v_call: TRBV27; j_call: TRBJ2-7; cdr3_aa: ASSLGLYYEQY
v_call: TRBV5-6; j_call: TRBJ2-2; cdr3_aa: ASSLGQQNTGELF
v_call: TRBV29-1; j_call: TRBJ2-5; cdr3_aa: SVEGSQQGPQETQY
v_call: TRBV28; j_call: TRBJ2-7; cdr3_aa: ASSFPGGRSYEQY
v_call: TRBV7-7; j_call: TRBJ2-5; cdr3_aa: ASSLAGWGETQY
v_call: TRBV6-1; j_call: TRBJ2-3; cdr3_aa: ASSEGGTLFTDTQY
v_call: TRBV20-1; j_call: TRBJ1-1; cdr3_aa: SAGSSGSAF
v_call: TRBV7-2; j_call: TRBJ2-7; cdr3_aa: ASSSHYEQY
v_call: TRBV18; j_call: TRBJ2-1; cdr3_aa: ASSPISSEGGEQF
v_call: TRBV29-1; j_call: TRBJ1-5; cdr3_aa: SVGTGNQPQH
v_call: TRBV6-5; j_call: TRBJ1-4; cdr3_aa: ASSSTYGREKLF
v_call: TRBV7-2; j_call: TRBJ2-1; cdr3_aa: ASSLELGTGPNEQF
v_call: TRBV5-5; j_call: TRBJ2-1; cdr3_aa: ASSYSGSNSYNEQF
v_call: TRBV5-1; j_call: TRBJ1-1; cdr3_aa: ASSLEGRDTEAF
v_call: TRBV7-9; j_call: TRBJ2-7; cdr3_aa: ASSAVSYEQY
v_call: TRBV30; j_call: TRBJ2-5; cdr3_aa: AWSVRTYETQY
v_call: TRBV7-3; j_call: TRBJ2-3; cdr3_aa: ASSLTPPYGGPADTQY
v_call: TRBV30; j_call: TRBJ1-4; cdr3_aa: AWSVRGASLLREKLF
v_call: TRBV2; j_call: TRBJ2-3; cdr3_aa: ASKEGGVSTDTQY
v_call: TRBV5-4; j_call: TRBJ1-1; cdr3_aa: ASSLGGNTEAF
v_call: TRBV2; j_call: TRBJ2-5; cdr3_aa: ASRRTSGTQETQY
v_call: TRBV5-1; j_call: TRBJ2-1; cdr3_aa: ASSFSGGPYNEQF
v_call: TRBV14; j_call: TRBJ1-6; cdr3_aa: ASSQVRGSSYNSPLH
v_call: TRBV7-6; j_call: TRBJ1-5; cdr3_aa: ASSLAAQGSNQPQH
v_call: TRBV7-7; j_call: TRBJ2-6; cdr3_aa: ASSLGPGANVLT
v_call: TRBV6-6; j_call: TRBJ2-2; cdr3_aa: ASTGSNTGELF
v_call: TRBV6-5; j_call: TRBJ2-7; cdr3_aa: ASSPPTYEQY
v_call: TRBV7-2; j_call: TRBJ2-5; cdr3_aa: ASSDRASGGKGETQY
v_call: TRBV29-1; j_call: TRBJ2-2; cdr3_aa: SVEDRGSNTGELF